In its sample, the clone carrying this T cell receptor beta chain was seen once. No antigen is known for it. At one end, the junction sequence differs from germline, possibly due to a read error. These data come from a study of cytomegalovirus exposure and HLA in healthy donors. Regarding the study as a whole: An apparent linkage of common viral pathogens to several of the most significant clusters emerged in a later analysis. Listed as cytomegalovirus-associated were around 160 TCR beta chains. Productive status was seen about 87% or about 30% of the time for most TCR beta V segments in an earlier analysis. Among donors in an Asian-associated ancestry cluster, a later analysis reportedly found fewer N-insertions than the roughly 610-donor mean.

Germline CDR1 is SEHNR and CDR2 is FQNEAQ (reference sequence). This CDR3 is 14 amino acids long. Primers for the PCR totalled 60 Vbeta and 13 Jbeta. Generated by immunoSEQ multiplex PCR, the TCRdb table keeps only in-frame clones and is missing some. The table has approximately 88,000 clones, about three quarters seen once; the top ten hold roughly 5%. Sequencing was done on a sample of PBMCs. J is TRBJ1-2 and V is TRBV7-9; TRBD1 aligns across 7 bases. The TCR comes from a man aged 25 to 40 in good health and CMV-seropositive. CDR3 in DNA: TGTTCCAGCAGCTTAGGGACAGCACGGTATGGCTACACCTTC. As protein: CSSSLGTARYGYTF.